The present T cell receptor (beta chain) was sequenced within a study of blood T cell repertoires in COVID-19. The protocol was immunoSEQ multiplex PCR, while the TCRdb copy is restricted to in-frame clones and leaves out a portion. This sample yields tens of thousands of clones, of which 90% are seen a single time; less than 3% belongs to the top ten. Trimming removed 5 bases from V and 4 bases from J; junction bases left unmatched: 14. CDR3 length: 19 residues. Germline assignment: CDR1 MNHEY and CDR2 SVGEGT. V is TRBV6-2 or TRBV6-3 and J is TRBJ2-2, with 12 bases that match TRBD1. This clonotype was sampled from a man aged 45 to 65 with active COVID-19. Sequences were obtained from peripheral blood. This CDR3 reads CASSPPPGTGGAATGELFF. The CDR3 bases are TGTGCCAGCAGTCCACCCCCCGGGACAGGGGGCGCCGCCACCGGGGAGCTGTTTTTT.